Listed below are T cell receptor beta chains from one sample, sequenced in a study of T cells after posttransplantation cyclophosphamide. Profiled with immunoSEQ multiplex PCR; TCRdb holds only in-frame clones, not every one. This table holds around 35,000 clones with no singletons; the top ten claim approximately 6.7%. Sequenced sample: PBMCs. The receptors stem from a woman between 45 and 65 years old in good health and a related stem cell transplant donor. Both conserved end residues are part of each CDR3. D genes are given only for firm matches. Not every row has a clone size; where given, it reads once, few, many or a size class.

abundance	v_gene	d_gene	j_gene	CDR3nt	CDR3aa
many	TRBV7-2	NA	TRBJ2-7	TGTGCCAGCAGCTTCCGCTCCTACGAGCAGTACTTC	CASSFRSYEQYF
many	TRBV19	NA	TRBJ2-1	TGTGCCAGTAGTTTCGCCCGAAGGGGTGAGCAGTTCTTC	CASSFARRGEQFF
many	TRBV7-3	NA	TRBJ2-7	TGTGCCAGCAGCTTAACGCCCAGGGTCGGGGGTGAGCAGTACTTC	CASSLTPRVGGEQYF
many	TRBV30	TRBD1	TRBJ1-2	TGTGCCTGGACGGGTCTGGACAGGCTCATCTATGGCTACACCTTC	CAWTGLDRLIYGYTF
many	TRBV27	NA	TRBJ2-7	TGTGCCAGCAGGGCGCGTATAGCTTCCTACGAGCAGTACTTC	CASRARIASYEQYF
many	TRBV5-6	TRBD2	TRBJ2-7	TGTGCCAGCAGCCCCTACCACGCGGGAGGCCCCTACGAGCAGTACTTC	CASSPYHAGGPYEQYF
NA	TRBV4-2	NA	TRBJ1-2	TGTGCCAGCAGCCAAGGGGGGGGGCCCGGCTACACCTTC	CASSQGGGPGYTF
few	TRBV13	NA	TRBJ1-2	TGTGCCAGCAGCTTAGGGACACCAGGTCCGCGCCATGGCTACACCTTC	CASSLGTPGPRHGYTF
few	TRBV12-3/TRBV12-4	NA	TRBJ2-5	TGTGCCAGCAGCCCCTCCGGGATCACAGGGCACTTC	CASSPSGITGHF
NA	TRBV7-3	TRBD1	TRBJ2-1	TGTGCCAGCAGCTTAGGGACAGGGGAATACAATGAGCAGTTCTTC	CASSLGTGEYNEQFF
few	TRBV9	TRBD1	TRBJ2-7	TGTGCCAGCAGCGTAGCGGCTGGGACAGGGCGGACCTACGAGCAGTACTTC	CASSVAAGTGRTYEQYF
many	TRBV18	TRBD1	TRBJ1-1	TGTGCCAGCTCCCCGGACAGGACGGGTGAAGCTTTCTTT	CASSPDRTGEAFF
many	TRBV6-6	NA	TRBJ1-1	TGTGCCAGCAGTTATGTTCAAGGTGAAGCTTTCTTT	CASSYVQGEAFF
many	TRBV5-1	NA	TRBJ1-5	TGCGCCAGCAGCCTTCAGGGGAATCAGCCCCAGCATTTT	CASSLQGNQPQHF
many	TRBV15	NA	TRBJ1-1	TGTGCCTGCAGCAGGTACTCTACTACTGAAGCTTTCTTT	CACSRYSTTEAFF
NA	TRBV29-1	TRBD1	TRBJ2-3	TGCAGCGTTGAAGGTCGGGACAGAGCACAAGATACGCAGTATTTT	CSVEGRDRAQDTQYF
many	TRBV10-2	NA	TRBJ2-1	TGCGCCAGCAGTGAGTCGACTGTGAATGAGCAGTTCTTC	CASSESTVNEQFF
many	TRBV2	NA	TRBJ1-4	TGTGCCAGTACGCCGGTGTCTAAACTGTTTTTT	CASTPVSKLFF
many	TRBV9	NA	TRBJ1-3	TGTGCCAGCAGCGTAGTCGGTAGCTCTGGAAACACCATATATTTT	CASSVVGSSGNTIYF
many	TRBV27	TRBD1	TRBJ1-1	TGTGCCAGCAGTTTCTCGGGACAGGGGGTCACTGAAGCTTTCTTT	CASSFSGQGVTEAFF
NA	TRBV29-1	NA	TRBJ2-7	TGCAGCGTTGAAGTTTTGGGGGGACGTTCTACCTCCTACGAGCAGTACTTC	CSVEVLGGRSTSYEQYF
many	TRBV7-2	TRBD2	TRBJ2-1	TGTGCCAGCAGCCCCAAGCTGACTAGCGGCAATGAGCAGTTCTTC	CASSPKLTSGNEQFF
many	TRBV27	TRBD2	TRBJ2-1	TGTGCCAGCATTCGTTCAGGACTAGCGAAGTCCAATGAGCAGTTCTTC	CASIRSGLAKSNEQFF
many	TRBV5-1	TRBD2	TRBJ2-3	TGCGCCAGCAGCCGCGGACTAGGGTGGGTCGTGAATACGCAGTATTTT	CASSRGLGWVVNTQYF
NA	TRBV27	TRBD1	TRBJ2-5	TGTGCCAGCAGTTTATGGGGAGGGACAGGGGACGAAGAGACCCAGTACTTC	CASSLWGGTGDEETQYF
many	TRBV6-1	TRBD1	TRBJ1-4	TGTGCCACCAAGACAGGGGAAAAACTGTTTTTT	CATKTGEKLFF
many	TRBV6-6	NA	TRBJ2-7	TGTGCCAGCAGTTACTCGGTTACTCCCTCCTACGAGCAGTACTTC	CASSYSVTPSYEQYF
few	TRBV7-9	NA	TRBJ2-7	TGTGCCAGCAGCTTAGCCGGGCGCGGGGAGCAGTACTTC	CASSLAGRGEQYF
many	TRBV6-1	NA	TRBJ2-1	TGTGCCAGCAGTGCCCGTGACGGGGGGCTTCACAATGAGCAGTTCTTC	CASSARDGGLHNEQFF
NA	TRBV27	NA	TRBJ1-4	TGTGCCAGCAGTTTATCCGTTGGCGAAAAACTGTTTTTT	CASSLSVGEKLFF
many	TRBV2	NA	TRBJ1-5	TGTGCCAGCAGTGAGGGGTGGACAGCATATAGCAATCAGCCCCAGCATTTT	CASSEGWTAYSNQPQHF
few	TRBV6-1	TRBD1	TRBJ2-5	TGTGCCAGCAGTGATTTTAGAGGGGGCGAAGAGACCCAGTACTTC	CASSDFRGGEETQYF
many	TRBV5-1	NA	TRBJ1-2	TGCGCCAGCAGTGATGGGGGCGCGAACTATGGCTACACCTTC	CASSDGGANYGYTF
many	TRBV2	NA	TRBJ1-1	TGTGCCAGCAGTGAGTCAGTGAACACTGAAGCTTTCTTT	CASSESVNTEAFF
many	TRBV18	NA	TRBJ2-3	TGTGCCAGCTCACAATCCGCCCAGGGAGATACGCAGTATTTT	CASSQSAQGDTQYF
few	TRBV30	NA	TRBJ1-5	TGTGCCTGGGCCCTTGGCGGTAGCAATCAGCCCCAGCATTTT	CAWALGGSNQPQHF
few	TRBV9	NA	TRBJ2-7	TGTGCCAGCAGCTCTGGGCAGAGCTCCTACGAGCAGTACTTC	CASSSGQSSYEQYF
many	TRBV6-2/TRBV6-3	NA	TRBJ1-1	TGTGCCAGCAGTTACGGGCAGGGTCAAGCTTTCTTT	CASSYGQGQAFF
few	TRBV27	NA	TRBJ2-5	TGTGCCAGCAGTATCCGGACACCCAGAGAGACCCAGTACTTC	CASSIRTPRETQYF
many	TRBV28	NA	TRBJ2-7	TGTGCCAGCAACCCCCAGGGTGGGGAGCAGTACTTC	CASNPQGGEQYF
many	TRBV13	NA	TRBJ2-1	TGTGCCAGCAGCTTAGGGGGGGGGCTTCATGGTTACAATGAGCAGTTCTTC	CASSLGGGLHGYNEQFF
NA	TRBV5-1	NA	TRBJ2-1	TGCGCCAGCAAACGGGCGGGAAACCCTTCTGGGGAGCAGTTCTTC	CASKRAGNPSGEQFF
many	TRBV6-4	TRBD2	TRBJ2-1	TGTGCCAGCAGCCGCACTAGCGGGACTTACAATGAGCAGTTCTTC	CASSRTSGTYNEQFF
many	TRBV12-3/TRBV12-4	NA	TRBJ1-1	TGTGCCAGCAGTTGGTCAGAAACTGAAGCTTTCTTT	CASSWSETEAFF
many	TRBV6-2/TRBV6-3	TRBD1	TRBJ1-4	TGTGCCAGCAGGAGAGGGGGCGCGATTGAAAAACTGTTTTTT	CASRRGGAIEKLFF
few	TRBV28	TRBD2	TRBJ2-3	TGTGCCAGCAGCAATACTTTTCGACTAGCGGGACCTCTTAGCACAGATACGCAGTATTTT	CASSNTFRLAGPLSTDTQYF
many	TRBV4-2	NA	TRBJ2-7	TGTGCCAGCAGCCAAGCACTTCGCTACGAGCAGTACTTC	CASSQALRYEQYF
many	TRBV4-2	TRBD1	TRBJ1-3	TGTGCCAGCAGCCAAGATACGACAGGGGATGGAAACACCATATATTTT	CASSQDTTGDGNTIYF
many	TRBV19	NA	TRBJ1-1	TGTGCCAGTAGTCCTCTAGGGGAGTCGAACACTGAAGCTTTCTTT	CASSPLGESNTEAFF